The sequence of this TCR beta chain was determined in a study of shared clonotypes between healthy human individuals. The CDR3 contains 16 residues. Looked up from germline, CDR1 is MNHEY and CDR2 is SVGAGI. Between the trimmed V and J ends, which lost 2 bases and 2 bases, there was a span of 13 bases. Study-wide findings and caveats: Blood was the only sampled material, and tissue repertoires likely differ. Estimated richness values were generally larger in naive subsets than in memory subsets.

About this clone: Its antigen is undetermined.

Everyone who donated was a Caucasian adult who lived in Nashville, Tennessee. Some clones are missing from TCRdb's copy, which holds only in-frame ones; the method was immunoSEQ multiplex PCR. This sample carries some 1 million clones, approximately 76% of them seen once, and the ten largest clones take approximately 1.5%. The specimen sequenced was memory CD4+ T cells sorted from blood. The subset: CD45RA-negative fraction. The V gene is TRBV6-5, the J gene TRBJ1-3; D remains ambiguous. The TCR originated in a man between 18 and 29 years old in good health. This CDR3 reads CASSYEWRITGNTIYF. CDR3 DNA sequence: TGTGCCAGCAGTTACGAGTGGCGGATCACTGGAAACACCATATATTTT.